This TCR beta chain was observed in a study of cytotoxic CD8 clonotypes in ibrutinib-treated CLL. About the research overall: There were 11 relapsed/refractory patients and approximately 16 treatment-naive patients, and around 17 were IGHV unmutated. Study-level results: Clonality, elevated at ibrutinib response, dropped back toward baseline at progression. Sustained-remission and progressing patients were not sampled at matched times. Baseline levels of clonality went above those of age-matched healthy donors and moved with circulating CD8+ T-cell counts.

Measured with immunoSEQ multiplex PCR; TCRdb has only the in-frame clones, and not every one. The sample lists 330,000 or so clones, under 70% seen once, with roughly 6% in the top ten. In the case of this clone: As yet, its antigen is unknown.

V shed 6 bases and J shed 2 bases, with 4 bases lying between them. The CDR3 is made up of 11 amino acids. Germline V gene data show CDR1 as MNHEY and CDR2 as SVGAGI. The chain uses TRBV6-5 and TRBJ1-2, with unresolved D. The clonotype originates from a human donor with chronic lymphocytic leukemia. The sequences come from PBMCs, collected after 36 months of ibrutinib treatment. The CDR3 DNA reads TGTGCCAGCAGGCAGAACTATGGCTACACCTTC. Protein product: CASRQNYGYTF.